These 13 T cell receptor beta chains share one sample of origin, sequenced in a study of blood T cells in healthy people across ages. With a J-beta primer mix and a sample-barcoded 5' primer, a second PCR ran about 6 to 11 cycles. From the 5' RACE reads, TCRdb called clonotypes with MiXCR, one entry per CDR3 protein. The sample lists some 1.6 million distinct CDR3 sequences; around 36% were seen once. The sequenced sample consisted of blood. The origin of the receptors is a woman in her 30s in good health.

Points on this clonotype: One base away lies a much larger clone, so this may be a sequencing read error. This chain uses TRBV11-2 with TRBJ2-6; no clear D. Trimming shortened V by 5 bases and J by 4 bases, and 6 bases separated the two germline ends. The CDR3 runs 13 residues. Per germline, CDR1 SGHAT and CDR2 FQNNGV. This chain's CDR3 is CASSRQGANVLTF. In DNA, the CDR3 is TGTGCCAGCAGCCGCCAGGGGGCCAACGTCCTGACTTTC.

This clonotype was observed a handful of times. This chain connects TRBV29-1 to TRBJ1-1; 7 bases align to TRBD1. Germline V gene sequence: CDR1 SQVTM, CDR2 ANQGSEA. There are 13 residues in the CDR3. V shed 8 bases, J shed 0 bases, and the junction held 6 bases outside the gene matches. CDR3 region: CSSSDRLNTEAFF. Written as DNA, the CDR3 is TGCAGCTCTTCGGACAGGTTGAACACTGAAGCTTTCTTT.

This clonotype has a handful of counts. The chain recombines TRBV27 with TRBJ2-3, with 10 nucleotides matching TRBD1. Germline CDR1 reads MNHEY; CDR2 reads SMNVEV (reference sequence). The CDR3 has 18 amino acids. The V gene end was trimmed by 2 bases and the J gene end by 6 bases; junction bases not matched to a gene: 14. As DNA, the CDR3 is TGTGCCAGCAGTTTACTATACCCGACAGGGGGCTCCGCTGATACGCAGTATTTT. Translating gives CASSLLYPTGGSADTQYF.

This clonotype was counted a few times. V gene TRBV29-1 combines with J gene TRBJ1-1; D is unresolved. CDR3 length: 11 residues. The germline V and J ends were trimmed by 5 bases and 0 bases, with 4 bases remaining between them. Germline V lookup: CDR1 SQVTM, CDR2 ANQGSEA. This CDR3 reads CSVLLNTEAFF. In DNA, the CDR3 is TGCAGCGTTCTATTGAACACTGAAGCTTTCTTT.

The chain combines TRBV6-4 with TRBJ2-1; D remains unclear. Germline V CDR1 and CDR2: MRHNA, SNTAGT. Trimming left V 4 bases short and J 6 bases short, with 7 bases between. The CDR3 has 12 residues. CDR3 amino acids: CASSVALNEQFF. The DNA of the CDR3 is TGTGCCAGCAGTGTGGCTCTCAATGAGCAGTTCTTC.

The chain joins TRBV6-5 to TRBJ2-3; D is ambiguous. Per germline, CDR1 MNHEY and CDR2 SVGAGI. This CDR3 region has 15 residues. V was cut by 0 bases and J by 4 bases, with 11 bases left in between. The CDR3, as DNA: TGTGCCAGCAGTTACTCGATAACCGGGTCAGATACGCAGTATTTT. Its protein is CASSYSITGSDTQYF.

The rearrangement links TRBV20-1 to TRBJ1-2; D remains ambiguous. Trimming removed 6 bases at V and 6 bases at J, with 26 bases between. CDR1 is DFQATT and CDR2 is SNEGSKA in the germline V gene (reference sequence). The CDR3 length is 16 residues. CDR3 DNA sequence: TGCAGTGCCGTCGGTTTAGCCGAGGTGGGCTACGATGGCTACACCTTC. Translation: CSAVGLAEVGYDGYTF.

In its sample, this clonotype was seen a few times. V gene TRBV11-2 combines with J gene TRBJ1-6, with TRBD1 as a possible D gene (6 bases). Germline-derived CDR1 and CDR2 are SGHAT and FQNNGV. The CDR3 runs 16 residues. Trimming removed 6 bases from V and 8 bases from J, with 20 bases in between. CDR3 coding DNA: TGTGCCAGCAGAGATCAGGGGACCGGAGACGATTCACCCCTCCACTTT. Residues: CASRDQGTGDDSPLHF.

This chain connects TRBV7-7 to TRBJ2-1, with 8 bases identical to TRBD2. The CDR3 covers 16 residues. CDR1 and CDR2 from the germline V gene are SSHAT and FNYEAQ (reference sequence). After removal of 1 base from V and 6 bases from J, the junction contained 8 bases not matched to a gene. CDR3 in amino acids: CASSLGHGRGSNEQFF. The CDR3, as DNA: TGTGCCAGCAGCTTAGGTCACGGGAGGGGCTCCAATGAGCAGTTCTTC.

This clonotype has only a few counts. This chain connects TRBV20-1 to TRBJ1-2, with D possibly being TRBD1 (5 bases). Germline loops: CDR1 DFQATT, CDR2 SNEGSKA (reference sequence). The CDR3 is 12 residues long. Trimming shortened V by 3 bases and J by 7 bases, and 12 bases separated the two germline ends. The CDR3 DNA sequence: TGCAGTGCTAGGGGCGGGGCTCTTGGCTACACCTTC. As protein: CSARGGALGYTF.

This sequence joins TRBV28 and TRBJ2-7; D not resolved. Trimming shortened V by 4 bases and J by 0 bases, and 16 bases separated the two germline ends. The germline gives CDR1 MDHEN, CDR2 SYDVKM. This CDR3 has 16 residues. CDR3 DNA sequence: TGTGCCAGCAGTTCCCGGAGTGTCTACCACTCCTACGAGCAGTACTTC. Translated: CASSSRSVYHSYEQYF.

The chain is built from TRBV6-1 and TRBJ2-7; the D gene is possibly TRBD2 (6 bases). V dropped 6 bases and J dropped 6 bases, with 33 bases sitting between them. In germline, CDR1 is MNHNS, CDR2 SASEGT. This CDR3 has 19 residues. The CDR3 DNA reads as TGTGCCAGCAGGAAACTTAAGCTCGGGGACTTTCTCGGGGCCCCCGAGCAGTACTTC. Its protein is CASRKLKLGDFLGAPEQYF.

This clonotype appeared many times. The chain is built from TRBV7-6 and TRBJ2-7; D is undetermined. Germline V CDR1 and CDR2: SGHVS, FNYEAQ. The CDR3 length is 15 residues. Trimming removed 1 base at V and 7 bases at J, with 17 bases between. CDR3 nucleotides: TGTGCCAGCAGCTTAGAGGGCACTCCACCCGTGGAGCAGTACTTC. This codes for CASSLEGTPPVEQYF.